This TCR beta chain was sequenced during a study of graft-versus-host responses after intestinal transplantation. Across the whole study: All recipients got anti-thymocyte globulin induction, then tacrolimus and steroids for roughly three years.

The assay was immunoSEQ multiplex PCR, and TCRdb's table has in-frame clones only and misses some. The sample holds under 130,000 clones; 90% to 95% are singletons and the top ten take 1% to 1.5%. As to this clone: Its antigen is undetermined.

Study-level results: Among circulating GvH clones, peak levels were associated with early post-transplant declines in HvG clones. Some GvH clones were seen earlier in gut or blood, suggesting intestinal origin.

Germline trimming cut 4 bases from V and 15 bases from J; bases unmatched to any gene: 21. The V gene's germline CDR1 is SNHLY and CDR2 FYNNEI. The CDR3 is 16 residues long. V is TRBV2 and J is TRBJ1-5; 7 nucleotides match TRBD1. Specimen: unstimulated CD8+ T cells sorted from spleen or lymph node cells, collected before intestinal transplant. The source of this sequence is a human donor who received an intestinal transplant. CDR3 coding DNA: TGTGCCAGCAGTGCCCCAGGGGGACAGACTCACCCGGGTGGGCATTTT. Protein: CASSAPGGQTHPGGHF.